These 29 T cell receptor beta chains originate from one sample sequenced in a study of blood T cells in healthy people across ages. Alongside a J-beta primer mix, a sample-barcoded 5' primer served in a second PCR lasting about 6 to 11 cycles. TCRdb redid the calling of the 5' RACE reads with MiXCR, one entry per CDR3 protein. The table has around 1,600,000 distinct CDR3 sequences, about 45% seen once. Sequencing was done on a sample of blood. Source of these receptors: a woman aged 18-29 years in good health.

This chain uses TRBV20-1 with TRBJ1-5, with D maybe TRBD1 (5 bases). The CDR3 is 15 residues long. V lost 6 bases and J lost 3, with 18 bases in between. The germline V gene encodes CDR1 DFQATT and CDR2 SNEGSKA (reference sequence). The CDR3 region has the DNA TGCAGTGCATATCCCCGAGACAGCTACAATCAGCCCCAGCATTTT. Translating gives CSAYPRDSYNQPQHF.

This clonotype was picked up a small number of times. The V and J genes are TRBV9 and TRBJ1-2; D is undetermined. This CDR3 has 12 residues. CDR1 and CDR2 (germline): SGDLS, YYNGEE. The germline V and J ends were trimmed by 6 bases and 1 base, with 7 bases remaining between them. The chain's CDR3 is CASNHNNYGYTF. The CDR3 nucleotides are TGTGCCAGCAACCACAATAACTATGGCTACACCTTC.

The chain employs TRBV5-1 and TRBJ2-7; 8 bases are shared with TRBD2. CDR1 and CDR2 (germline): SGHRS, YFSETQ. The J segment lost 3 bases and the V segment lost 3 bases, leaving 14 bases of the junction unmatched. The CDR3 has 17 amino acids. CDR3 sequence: CASSSHPSGSGGYEQYF. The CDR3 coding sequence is TGCGCCAGCAGCTCCCACCCGAGCGGGAGTGGGGGCTACGAGCAGTACTTC.

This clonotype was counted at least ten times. CDR3 residues: CASSQDGLAGDGDYNEQFF. The CDR3, as DNA: TGTGCCAGCAGCCAAGACGGGCTAGCGGGGGATGGGGACTACAATGAGCAGTTCTTC. This chain joins TRBV4-2 and TRBJ2-1; 10 nucleotides agree with TRBD2. The ends lost 0 bases at V and 3 bases at J; junction bases unmatched: 11. The CDR3 extends over 19 amino acids. Germline CDR1 reads LGHNA; CDR2 reads YNFKEQ.

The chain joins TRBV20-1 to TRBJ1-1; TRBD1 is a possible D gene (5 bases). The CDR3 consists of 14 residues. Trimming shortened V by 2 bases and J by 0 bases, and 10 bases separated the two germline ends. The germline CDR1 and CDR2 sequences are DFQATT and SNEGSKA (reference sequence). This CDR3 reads CSARNRRMNTEAFF. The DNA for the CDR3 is TGCAGTGCTAGAAACAGGAGAATGAACACTGAAGCTTTCTTT.

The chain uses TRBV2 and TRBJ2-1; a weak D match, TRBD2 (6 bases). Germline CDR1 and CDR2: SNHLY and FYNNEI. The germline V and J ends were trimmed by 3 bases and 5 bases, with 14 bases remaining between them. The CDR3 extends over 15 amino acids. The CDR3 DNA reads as TGTGCCAGCAGTGACGGGGGAAGGGGAAACAATGAGCAGTTCTTC. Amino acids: CASSDGGRGNNEQFF.

The chain's CDR3 is CASSGRVSKQYF. The CDR3 DNA sequence: TGTGCCAGCTCGGGACGGGTGTCCAAGCAGTACTTC. The rearrangement links TRBV27 to TRBJ2-4; tentatively, D is TRBD1 or TRBD2 (5 bases each). Germline CDR1 MNHEY, CDR2 SMNVEV (reference sequence). The CDR3 is 12 residues long. V shed 8 bases and J shed 13 bases, with 18 bases lying between them.

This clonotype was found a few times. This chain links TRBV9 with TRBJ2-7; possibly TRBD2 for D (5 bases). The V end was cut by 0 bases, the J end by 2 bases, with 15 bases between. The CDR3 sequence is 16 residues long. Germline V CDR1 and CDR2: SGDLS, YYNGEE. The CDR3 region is CASSVESWTATYEQYF. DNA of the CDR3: TGTGCCAGCAGCGTAGAGAGTTGGACTGCTACCTACGAGCAGTACTTC.

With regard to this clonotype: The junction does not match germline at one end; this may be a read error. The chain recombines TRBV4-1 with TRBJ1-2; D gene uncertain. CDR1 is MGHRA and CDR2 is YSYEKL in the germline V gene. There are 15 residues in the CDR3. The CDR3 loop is CASSQPRRSVYGHTF. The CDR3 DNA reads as TGCGCCAGCAGCCAACCCCGACGATCTGTCTATGGCCACACCTTC.

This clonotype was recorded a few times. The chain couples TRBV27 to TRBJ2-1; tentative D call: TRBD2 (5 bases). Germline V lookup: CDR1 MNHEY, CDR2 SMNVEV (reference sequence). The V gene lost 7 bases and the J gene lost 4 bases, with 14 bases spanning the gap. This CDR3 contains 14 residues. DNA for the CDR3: TGTGCCAGCACCCGAGGGCAGTTATACAATGAGCAGTTCTTC. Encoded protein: CASTRGQLYNEQFF.

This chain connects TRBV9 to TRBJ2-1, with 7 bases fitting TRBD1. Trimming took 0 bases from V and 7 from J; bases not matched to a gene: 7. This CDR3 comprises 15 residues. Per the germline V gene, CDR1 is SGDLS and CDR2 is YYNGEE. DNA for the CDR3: TGTGCCAGCAGCGTAGAAGGGGGCAAATGGAATGAGCAGTTCTTC. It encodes CASSVEGGKWNEQFF.

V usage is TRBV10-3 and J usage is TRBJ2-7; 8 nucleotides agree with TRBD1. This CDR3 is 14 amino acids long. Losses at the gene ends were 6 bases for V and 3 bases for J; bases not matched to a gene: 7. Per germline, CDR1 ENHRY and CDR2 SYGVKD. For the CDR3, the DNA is TGTGCCATCAGAGACAGGGGAAGGGGCTACGAGCAGTACTTC. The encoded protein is CAIRDRGRGYEQYF.

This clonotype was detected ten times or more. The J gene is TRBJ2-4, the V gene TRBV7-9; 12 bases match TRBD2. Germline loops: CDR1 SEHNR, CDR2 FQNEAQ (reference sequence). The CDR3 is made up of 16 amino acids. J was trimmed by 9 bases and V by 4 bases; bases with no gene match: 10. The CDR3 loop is CASSSGLAGMMGIQYF. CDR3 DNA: TGTGCCAGCAGCTCCGGACTAGCGGGGATGATGGGCATTCAGTACTTC.

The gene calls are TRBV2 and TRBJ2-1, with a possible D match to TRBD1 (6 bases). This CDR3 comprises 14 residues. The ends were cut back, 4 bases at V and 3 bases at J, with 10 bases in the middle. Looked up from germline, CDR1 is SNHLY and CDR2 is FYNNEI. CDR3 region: CASSGQAGYNEQFF. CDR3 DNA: TGTGCCAGCAGTGGACAGGCAGGCTACAATGAGCAGTTCTTC. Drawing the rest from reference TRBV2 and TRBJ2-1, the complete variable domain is EPEVTQTPSHQVTQMGQEVILRCVPISNHLYFYWYRQILGQKVEFLVSFYNNEISEKSEIFDDQFSVERPDGSNFTLKIRSTKLEDSAMYFCASSGQAGYNEQFFGPGTRLTVL.

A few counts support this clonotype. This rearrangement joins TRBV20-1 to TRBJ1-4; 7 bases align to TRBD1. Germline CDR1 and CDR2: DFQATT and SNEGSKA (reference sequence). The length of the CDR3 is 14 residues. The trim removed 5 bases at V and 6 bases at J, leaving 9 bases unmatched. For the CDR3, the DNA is TGCAGTGCTCGATTCAGGGGGGTTTATGAAAAACTGTTTTTT. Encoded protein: CSARFRGVYEKLFF.

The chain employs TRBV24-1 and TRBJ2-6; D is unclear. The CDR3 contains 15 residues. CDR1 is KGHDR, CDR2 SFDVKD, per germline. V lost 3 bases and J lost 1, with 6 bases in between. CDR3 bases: TGTGCCACCAGTGATCTGGAGTCTGGGGCCAACGTCCTGACTTTC. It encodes CATSDLESGANVLTF.

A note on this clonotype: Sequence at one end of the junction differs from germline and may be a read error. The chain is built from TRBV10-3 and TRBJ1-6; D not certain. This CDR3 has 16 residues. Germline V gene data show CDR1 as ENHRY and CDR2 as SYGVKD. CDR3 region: CAIRARMDEDNLPLHF. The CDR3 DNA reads TGTGCCATCAGGGCCCGGATGGATGAAGATAATTTACCCCTCCACTTT.

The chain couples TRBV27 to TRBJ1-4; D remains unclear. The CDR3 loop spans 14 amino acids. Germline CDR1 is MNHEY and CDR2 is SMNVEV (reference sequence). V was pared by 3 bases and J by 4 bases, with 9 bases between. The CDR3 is CASSFYSSNEKLFF. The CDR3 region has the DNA TGTGCCAGCAGTTTTTACAGCAGTAATGAAAAACTGTTTTTT.

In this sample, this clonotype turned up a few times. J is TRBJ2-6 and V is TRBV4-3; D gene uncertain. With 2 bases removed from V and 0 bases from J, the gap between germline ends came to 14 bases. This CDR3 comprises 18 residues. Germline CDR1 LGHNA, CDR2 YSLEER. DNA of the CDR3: TGCGCCAGCAGCCAACACCTTGTCAAGATCTCTGGGGCCAACGTCCTGACTTTC. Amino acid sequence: CASSQHLVKISGANVLTF.

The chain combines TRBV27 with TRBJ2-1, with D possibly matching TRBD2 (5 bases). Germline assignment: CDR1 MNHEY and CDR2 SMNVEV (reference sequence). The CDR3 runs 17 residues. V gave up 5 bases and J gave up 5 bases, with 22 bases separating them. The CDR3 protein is CASSIGRDTTYDNEQFF. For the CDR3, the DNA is TGTGCCAGCAGTATAGGCCGGGATACAACTTACGACAATGAGCAGTTCTTC.

The CDR3 is CASSLFAGTGTGELFF. CDR3 nucleotides: TGCGCCAGCAGCTTGTTCGCGGGAACGGGAACCGGGGAGCTGTTTTTT. The chain combines TRBV5-1 with TRBJ2-2; possibly TRBD2 for D (6 bases). From germline, CDR1 is SGHRS and CDR2 YFSETQ. Deletions cut 1 base from V and 5 bases from J, with 15 bases between. This CDR3 region has 16 residues.

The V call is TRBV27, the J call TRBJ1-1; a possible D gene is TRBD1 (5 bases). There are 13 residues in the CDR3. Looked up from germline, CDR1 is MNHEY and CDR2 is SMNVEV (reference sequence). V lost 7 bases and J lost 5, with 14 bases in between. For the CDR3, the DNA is TGTGCCAGCACCGCGGGGGGGTGGACTGAAGCTTTCTTT. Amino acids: CASTAGGWTEAFF.

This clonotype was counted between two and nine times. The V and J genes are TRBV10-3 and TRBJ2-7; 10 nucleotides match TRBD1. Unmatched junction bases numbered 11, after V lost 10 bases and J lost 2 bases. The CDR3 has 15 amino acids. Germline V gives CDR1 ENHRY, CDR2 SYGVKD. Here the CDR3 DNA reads TGTGCCACCCGGCACAAAGACAGGGGGCCCTACGAGCAGTACTTC. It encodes CATRHKDRGPYEQYF.

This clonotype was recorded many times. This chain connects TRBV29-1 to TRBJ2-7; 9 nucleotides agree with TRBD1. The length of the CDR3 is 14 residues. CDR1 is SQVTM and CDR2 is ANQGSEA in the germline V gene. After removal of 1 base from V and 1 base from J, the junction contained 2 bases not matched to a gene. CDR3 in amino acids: CSVEGTGESYEQYF. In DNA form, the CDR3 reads TGCAGCGTTGAAGGGACAGGGGAATCCTACGAGCAGTACTTC.

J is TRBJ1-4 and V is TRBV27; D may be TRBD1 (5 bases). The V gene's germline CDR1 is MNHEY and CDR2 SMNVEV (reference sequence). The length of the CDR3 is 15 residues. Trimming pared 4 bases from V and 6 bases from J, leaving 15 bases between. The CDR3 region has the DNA TGTGCCAGCAGTTCATTGTGGGGCCGCTATGAAAAACTGTTTTTT. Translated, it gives CASSSLWGRYEKLFF.

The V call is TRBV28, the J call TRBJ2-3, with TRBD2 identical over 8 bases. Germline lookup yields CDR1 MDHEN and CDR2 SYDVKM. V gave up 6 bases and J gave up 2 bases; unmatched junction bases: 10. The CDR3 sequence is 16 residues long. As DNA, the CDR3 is TGTGCCAGCAGGACTAGCGAGGGGGGCCCCACAGATACGCAGTATTTT. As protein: CASRTSEGGPTDTQYF.

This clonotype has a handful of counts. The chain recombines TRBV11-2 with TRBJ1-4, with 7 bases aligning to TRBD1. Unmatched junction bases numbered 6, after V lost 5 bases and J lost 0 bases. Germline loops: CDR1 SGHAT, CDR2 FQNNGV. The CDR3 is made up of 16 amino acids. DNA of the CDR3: TGTGCCAGCAGCGCGGGACAGATTGCAACTAATGAAAAACTGTTTTTT. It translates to CASSAGQIATNEKLFF.

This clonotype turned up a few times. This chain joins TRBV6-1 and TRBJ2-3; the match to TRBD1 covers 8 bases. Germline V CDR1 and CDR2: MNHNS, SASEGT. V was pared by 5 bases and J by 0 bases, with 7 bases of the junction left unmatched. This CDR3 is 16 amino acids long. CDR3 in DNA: TGTGCCAGCAGTACCCGACAGGGGACTAGCACAGATACGCAGTATTTT. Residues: CASSTRQGTSTDTQYF.

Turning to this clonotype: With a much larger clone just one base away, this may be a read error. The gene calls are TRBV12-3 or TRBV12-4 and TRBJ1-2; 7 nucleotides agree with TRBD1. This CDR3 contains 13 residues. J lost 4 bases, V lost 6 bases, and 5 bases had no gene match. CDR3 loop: CASRSSGGYGYTF. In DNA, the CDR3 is TGTGCCAGCAGGTCGTCAGGGGGCTATGGCTACACCTTC.